This T cell receptor beta chain was captured by sequencing in a study of cytomegalovirus exposure and HLA in healthy donors. With 60 Vbeta and 13 Jbeta primers, the PCR was carried out. Data came from immunoSEQ multiplex PCR; TCRdb stores just in-frame clones and leaves some out. The sample has over 200,000 clones; just under 70% are singletons. With regard to this clone: The antigen is not known.

General study findings and limits: Some highly shared sequence variants likely arose as a pipeline artifact. About 90% or about 30% of the time was how often most TCR beta V segments were productive, according to an earlier analysis.

The germline V gene encodes CDR1 SGHTA and CDR2 FQGNSA. The CDR3 contains 14 residues. J lost 9 bases, V lost 3 bases, and 11 bases had no gene match. The chain recombines TRBV7-2 with TRBJ2-7; 7 bases align to TRBD1. Sequencing was done on a sample of PBMCs. This clonotype was sampled from a man in his forties or fifties in good health and CMV-seropositive. The CDR3 nucleotides are TGTGCCAGCAGCTTGGAGACGACAGGGAGCCTGCAGTACTTC. Protein: CASSLETTGSLQYF.